Detailed here is one T cell receptor beta chain. What it binds is unknown. The CDR3 is made up of 19 amino acids. Clones were read by immunoSEQ multiplex PCR, and TCRdb kept only the in-frame ones, dropping some. This repertoire shows 250,000 to 300,000 clones, approximately 94% found once; its top ten account for roughly 0.6%. This entry is derived from a study of T cell responses to AZD1222 COVID-19 vaccine. Study-wide points: Dominant at 160-218 and 743-854, vaccine-associated CD4 TCRs also spanned spike.

The source of this sequence is an adult who received the AZD1222 COVID-19 vaccine. The sample consisted of peripheral blood, taken 28 days after the second AZD1222 dose. V gene TRBV21-1 combines with J gene TRBJ2-3; the D call of TRBD2 is as the table states it, not checked on the DNA. TRBV21-1 is given as a pseudogene. The CDR3 bases are TGTGCCAGCAGCAAAGGCGGGTACCCAGGAGCTCCTAGCACAGATACGCAGTATTTT. As protein: CASSKGGYPGAPSTDTQYF.